These 28 T cell receptor beta chains were sequenced from one sample in a study of cytomegalovirus exposure and HLA in healthy donors. The PCR employed 60 Vbeta primers together with 13 Jbeta primers. Generated by immunoSEQ multiplex PCR, the TCRdb table keeps only in-frame clones and is missing some. Here the sample spans about 140,000 clones, 68% being singletons. The sequencing sample was made of PBMCs. These receptors all come from a man in his 60s in good health and CMV-seronegative.

The genes are TRBV15 and TRBJ2-1; weak D call: TRBD2 (6 bases). Trimming took off 0 bases at V and 1 base at J, with 7 bases between the two ends. This CDR3 has 15 amino acids. Germline V gene lookup returns CDR1 LNHNV and CDR2 YYDKDF (reference sequence). The DNA of the CDR3 is TGTGCCACCAGCAGAGAGGAGGGATCCTACAATGAGCAGTTCTTC. This gives the protein CATSREEGSYNEQFF.

The rearrangement links TRBV7-2 to TRBJ2-1; 13 bases are a match to TRBD2. From germline, CDR1 is SGHTA and CDR2 FQGNSA. The V and J ends lost 5 bases and 4 bases, in that order; junction bases with no gene match: 11. This CDR3 has 18 amino acids. The CDR3 DNA is TGTGCCAGCAGCCCCGGGACTAGCGGGACCCCACATTACAATGAGCAGTTCTTC. This sequence encodes CASSPGTSGTPHYNEQFF.

The V and J genes are TRBV19 and TRBJ1-5; 7 nucleotides line up with TRBD1. Germline trimming cut 2 bases from V and 3 bases from J; bases unmatched to any gene: 10. The CDR3 extends over 17 amino acids. CDR1 is LNHDA, CDR2 SQIVND, per germline (reference sequence). The CDR3 loop reads CASSIRTGEPFNQPQHF. The CDR3 DNA reads TGTGCCAGTAGTATAAGAACAGGGGAACCGTTCAATCAGCCCCAGCATTTT.

This clone was found a few times. The rearrangement uses TRBV29-1 and TRBJ1-4, with D perhaps TRBD1 (6 bases). CDR3 size: 12 residues. Germline V gene lookup returns CDR1 SQVTM and CDR2 ANQGSEA. V was pared by 7 bases and J by 4 bases, with 10 bases between. CDR3 DNA: TGCAGCGGACAGGTTTATAATGAAAAACTGTTTTTT. Its protein product is CSGQVYNEKLFF. Looking up the rest from reference TRBV29-1 and TRBJ1-4 gives the full variable domain: SAVISQKPSRDICQRGTSLTIQCQVDSQVTMMFWYRQQPGQSLTLIATANQGSEATYESGFVIDKFPISRPNLTFSTLTVSNMSPEDSSIYLCSGQVYNEKLFFGSGTQLSVL.

The chain links TRBV7-6 to TRBJ1-2, with 10 bases aligning to TRBD1. The V and J ends lost 5 bases and 8 bases, in that order; junction bases with no gene match: 11. The CDR3 totals 15 residues. CDR1 and CDR2 (germline): SGHVS, FNYEAQ. CDR3 nucleotide sequence: TGTGCCAGCAGCCCCCAGGACAGGGGGGATGGAGGCTACACCTTC. Translated, it gives CASSPQDRGDGGYTF.

The gene calls are TRBV29-1 and TRBJ2-4, with D hard to call. The germline gives CDR1 SQVTM, CDR2 ANQGSEA. CDR3 length: 18 amino acids. V gave up 0 bases and J gave up 1 base, with 19 bases separating them. In DNA, the CDR3 is TGCAGCGTTGAAGATCGTTCAAGTCATGACACGGCCAAAAACATTCAGTACTTC. Encoded protein: CSVEDRSSHDTAKNIQYF.

The rearrangement uses TRBV7-9 and TRBJ2-5; TRBD2 aligns across 8 bases. The CDR3 is made up of 15 amino acids. Germline V lookup: CDR1 SEHNR, CDR2 FQNEAQ (reference sequence). The V gene end was trimmed by 1 base and the J gene end by 4 bases; junction bases not matched to a gene: 5. The CDR3 bases are TGTGCCAGCAGCTTAGGGAGTGCGGGGGGAGAGACCCAGTACTTC. It codes for CASSLGSAGGETQYF.

The chain combines TRBV5-4 with TRBJ2-3; no clear D gene. The V and J ends lost 0 bases and 0 bases respectively, with 8 bases between them. The CDR3 is made up of 15 amino acids. Germline lookup yields CDR1 SGHNT and CDR2 YYREEE (reference sequence). CDR3 residues: CASSLDRSSTDTQYF. The CDR3 DNA is TGTGCCAGCAGCTTGGACAGATCTAGCACAGATACGCAGTATTTT.

The chain employs TRBV28 and TRBJ1-1; a weak D match, TRBD1 (6 bases). The CDR3 consists of 14 residues. Trimming took 8 bases from V and 4 from J, leaving 17 bases between them. Germline V gene data show CDR1 as MDHEN and CDR2 as SYDVKM. The CDR3 is CASLFRGLGTEAFF. DNA of the CDR3: TGTGCCAGCCTCTTTAGGGGGTTGGGCACTGAAGCTTTCTTT. Based on the CDR3 plus reference TRBV28 and TRBJ1-1, the full variable domain is DVKVTQSSRYLVKRTGEKVFLECVQDMDHENMFWYRQDPGLGLRLIYFSYDVKMKEKGDIPEGYSVSREKKERFSLILESASTNQTSMYLCASLFRGLGTEAFFGQGTRLTVV.

The chain has TRBV4-3 and TRBJ2-1; possibly TRBD2 for D (5 bases). Germline CDR1 is LGHNA and CDR2 is YSLEER. The CDR3 contains 20 residues. V lost 0 bases and J lost 5, with 26 bases in between. CDR3 region: CASSQDGRGTYGGLNNEQFF. The CDR3 nucleotides are TGCGCCAGCAGCCAAGATGGTCGGGGAACGTACGGAGGACTCAACAATGAGCAGTTCTTC.

The rearrangement joins TRBV5-1 to TRBJ1-2; 9 bases agree with TRBD1. Looked up from germline, CDR1 is SGHRS and CDR2 is YFSETQ. Trimming took 5 bases from V and 6 from J; bases not matched to a gene: 11. CDR3 size: 15 residues. CDR3 loop: CASSKGDRDRDGYTF. The CDR3 region has the DNA TGCGCCAGCAGTAAAGGGGACCGGGACAGGGATGGCTACACCTTC.

This clone turned up a few times. The V gene is TRBV5-1, the J gene TRBJ1-5; D is unresolved. This CDR3 comprises 15 residues. Between the trimmed V and J ends, which lost 0 bases and 5 bases, there was a span of 12 bases. Germline lookup yields CDR1 SGHRS and CDR2 YFSETQ. CDR3 sequence (DNA): TGCGCCAGCAGCTTGGAACCCGGGGTGGATCAGCCCCAGCATTTT. Translation: CASSLEPGVDQPQHF. The whole variable domain, remainder taken from reference TRBV5-1 and TRBJ1-5, is KAGVTQTPRYLIKTRGQQVTLSCSPISGHRSVSWYQQTPGQGLQFLFEYFSETQRNKGNFPGRFSGRQFSNSRSEMNVSTLELGDSALYLCASSLEPGVDQPQHFGDGTRLSIL.

V and J are TRBV14 and TRBJ2-4, with a tentative D call TRBD1 (5 bases). Trimming pared 1 base from V and 8 bases from J, leaving 15 bases between. Germline V gene data show CDR1 as SGHDN and CDR2 as FVKESK. The CDR3 extends over 15 amino acids. CDR3 DNA sequence: TGTGCCAGCAGCCAAGCATTTGGCATCAGGGACATTCAGTACTTC. Protein: CASSQAFGIRDIQYF. Variable domain in full (rest from reference TRBV14 and TRBJ2-4): EAGVTQFPSHSVIEKGQTVTLRCDPISGHDNLYWYRRVMGKEIKFLLHFVKESKQDESGMPNNRFLAERTGGTYSTLKVQPAELEDSGVYFCASSQAFGIRDIQYFGAGTRLSVL.

This clone showed up just a few times. V gene TRBV6-5 combines with J gene TRBJ1-5, with a weak D call TRBD1 (6 bases). This CDR3 spans 14 amino acids. Looked up from germline, CDR1 is MNHEY and CDR2 is SVGAGI. V was trimmed by 5 bases and J by 3 bases, leaving 11 bases between them. CDR3: CASSVDSTNQPQHF. Here the CDR3 DNA reads TGTGCCAGCAGTGTGGACAGTACCAATCAGCCCCAGCATTTT.

The sample holds a few counts of this clone. The gene calls are TRBV10-3 and TRBJ2-7, with 12 positions matching TRBD1. Germline V gene data show CDR1 as ENHRY and CDR2 as SYGVKD. With V trimmed by 6 bases and J by 5 bases, 8 bases remained unmatched. This CDR3 has 15 amino acids. This CDR3 is CAIRGQGAIVHEQYF. DNA of the CDR3: TGTGCCATCAGGGGACAGGGGGCGATCGTCCACGAGCAGTACTTC.

The CDR3 region has the DNA TGTGCCAGCAGTCCTAGCACTACAGGGGCCAGCACAGATACGCAGTATTTT. It specifies CASSPSTTGASTDTQYF. The rearrangement joins TRBV27 to TRBJ2-3; 7 bases fit TRBD1. The CDR3 consists of 17 residues. Germline V lookup: CDR1 MNHEY, CDR2 SMNVEV (reference sequence). V gave up 5 bases and J gave up 0 bases; unmatched junction bases: 11.

V is TRBV28 and J is TRBJ1-5; TRBD1 matches 7 bases. The J segment lost 5 bases and the V segment lost 3 bases, leaving 7 bases of the junction unmatched. Germline V gives CDR1 MDHEN, CDR2 SYDVKM. The CDR3 has 15 residues. The CDR3 DNA reads TGTGCCAGCAGTTTGGGGACAGCGACTTATCAGCCCCAGCATTTT. Its protein product is CASSLGTATYQPQHF.

The chain is built from TRBV13 and TRBJ2-1; 8 bases fit TRBD2. Losses at the gene ends were 5 bases for V and 2 bases for J; bases not matched to a gene: 8. The CDR3 runs to 16 residues. Per the germline V gene, CDR1 is PRHDT and CDR2 is FYEKMQ (reference sequence). The CDR3 spells CASSPQAGVPYNEQFF. The CDR3 DNA reads TGTGCCAGCAGCCCCCAAGCGGGAGTCCCCTACAATGAGCAGTTCTTC.

The chain couples TRBV29-1 to TRBJ2-7; a weak D match, TRBD1 (7 bases). The germline V and J ends were trimmed by 7 bases and 2 bases, with 15 bases remaining between them. The CDR3 contains 13 residues. Germline V gene data show CDR1 as SQVTM and CDR2 as ANQGSEA. The CDR3 protein is CSGGDSGTYEQYF. As DNA, the CDR3 is TGCAGCGGGGGGGACAGTGGAACCTACGAGCAGTACTTC.

The V and J genes are TRBV11-2 and TRBJ2-6; maybe TRBD2 (5 bases). The germline gives CDR1 SGHAT, CDR2 FQNNGV. This CDR3 contains 19 residues. Between the trimmed V and J ends, which lost 1 base and 0 bases, there was a span of 16 bases. The CDR3 region is CASSLVGVALSSGANVLTF. CDR3 DNA sequence: TGTGCCAGCAGCTTAGTGGGAGTGGCCCTTAGCTCTGGGGCCAACGTCCTGACTTTC.

This rearrangement joins TRBV27 to TRBJ2-2; D is undetermined. Germline values: CDR1 MNHEY, CDR2 SMNVEV (reference sequence). V shed 4 bases and J shed 4 bases, with 10 bases lying between them. The CDR3 contains 14 residues. CDR3 amino acids: CASSYGGSTGELFF. The CDR3 DNA is TGTGCCAGCAGTTATGGCGGAAGCACCGGGGAGCTGTTTTTT.

The V call is TRBV28, the J call TRBJ1-1; 7 bases are shared with TRBD1. J gave up 5 bases and V 7 bases, and 7 bases lay outside the gene matches. The CDR3 contains 13 residues. From germline, CDR1 is MDHEN and CDR2 SYDVKM. The CDR3 coding sequence is TGTGCCAGCACCTTGACAGGGATGACTGAAGCTTTCTTT. It codes for CASTLTGMTEAFF.

This clone has just one count. This chain links TRBV13 with TRBJ2-7; TRBD2 matches 11 bases. With V trimmed by 5 bases and J by 0 bases, 6 bases remained unmatched. Germline V gene lookup returns CDR1 PRHDT and CDR2 FYEKMQ (reference sequence). CDR3 length: 16 residues. CDR3 region: CASSQPGTSGSYEQYF. CDR3 nucleotides: TGTGCCAGCAGCCAACCCGGGACTAGCGGCTCCTACGAGCAGTACTTC.

This sequence joins TRBV7-2 and TRBJ2-3; D is perhaps TRBD2 (5 bases). This CDR3 region has 15 residues. Trimming cost V 5 bases and J 0 bases, with 12 bases left between them. Germline V gene lookup returns CDR1 SGHTA and CDR2 FQGNSA. CDR3 DNA: TGTGCCAGCAGCGTCAGCGGAGCTAGCACAGATACGCAGTATTTT. This sequence encodes CASSVSGASTDTQYF.

This chain uses TRBV19 with TRBJ2-5; 7 nucleotides agree with TRBD1. The ends lost 1 base at V and 1 base at J; junction bases unmatched: 3. The CDR3 loop spans 15 amino acids. Germline CDR1 is LNHDA and CDR2 is SQIVND (reference sequence). In DNA form, the CDR3 reads TGTGCCAGTAGTATAGTTGGGACAGCCCAAGAGACCCAGTACTTC. Amino acid sequence: CASSIVGTAQETQYF.

In its sample, this clone was seen once. This chain connects TRBV4-1 to TRBJ1-2, with D maybe TRBD1 (5 bases). This CDR3 is 15 amino acids long. V was pared by 1 base and J by 4 bases, with 13 bases between. Germline loops: CDR1 MGHRA, CDR2 YSYEKL. CDR3 amino acids: CASSQARGGTYGYTF. CDR3 nucleotides: TGCGCCAGCAGCCAAGCTCGCGGCGGGACCTATGGCTACACCTTC.

Note on this clone: Its ends do not fully match the called genes, so a read error is possible. CDR3 sequence reads: CVSSLVSSGSFNEQFF. The CDR3 nucleotides are TGTGTCAGCAGCCTCGTTTCTAGCGGGAGCTTTAATGAGCAGTTCTTC. This chain uses TRBV7-9 with TRBJ2-1, with 10 bases aligning to TRBD2. The germline CDR1 and CDR2 sequences are SEHNR and FQNEAQ (reference sequence). The CDR3 length is 16 residues. Combining the CDR3 with reference TRBV7-9 and TRBJ2-1 gives the whole variable domain DTGVSQNPRHKITKRGQNVTFRCDPISEHNRLYWYRQTLGQGPEFLTYFQNEAQLEKSRLLSDRFSAERPKGSFSTLEIQRTEQGDSAMYLCVSSLVSSGSFNEQFFGPGTRLTVL.

V gene TRBV28 combines with J gene TRBJ2-7, with D maybe TRBD2 (5 bases). V was cut by 4 bases and J by 0 bases, with 10 bases left in between. The CDR3 runs to 14 residues. Germline CDR1 MDHEN, CDR2 SYDVKM. The CDR3 bases are TGTGCCAGCAGTTCCGTGAGCGGCTCCTACGAGCAGTACTTC. It translates to CASSSVSGSYEQYF.